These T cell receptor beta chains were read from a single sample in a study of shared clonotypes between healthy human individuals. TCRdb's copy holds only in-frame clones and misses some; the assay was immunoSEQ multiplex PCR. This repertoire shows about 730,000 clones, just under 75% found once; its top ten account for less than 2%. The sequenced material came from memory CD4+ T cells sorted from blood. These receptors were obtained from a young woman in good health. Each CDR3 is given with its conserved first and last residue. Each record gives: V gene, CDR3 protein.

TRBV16	CASSLPGIWGYTF
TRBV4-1	CASSPREGNQPQHF
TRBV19	CAGRDATNEKLFF
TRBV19	CASSIGTRTDTQYF
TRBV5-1	CASRGGIAGTERNIQYF
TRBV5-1	CASSETDRGPWTEAFF
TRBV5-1	CASSLGGYEQYF
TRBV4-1	CASSQERGLPSSEQYF
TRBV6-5	CASSWTRSGEQYF
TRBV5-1	CASSLSTASLTGVSEQYF
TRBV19	CASSLTAGDYEQYF
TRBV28	CASSFRGPSNYGYTF
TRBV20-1	CSAGQGNPYF
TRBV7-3	CASSLTQGAPDTQYF